The T cell receptor (beta chain) described here comes from a study of cytomegalovirus exposure and HLA in healthy donors (dated by TCRdb to between 2016 and 2019). Study-level background: The roughly 670 repertoires of the first cohort and the 95 to 150 validation repertoires were produced on the same platform, according to a later analysis. The study was designed to test whether signatures of past pathogen exposure could be identified by cataloging public T cell receptors. To predict cytomegalovirus infection status, the study combined high-throughput TCR immunosequencing, statistical association of individual TCRs with disease status, and machine learning. A separate validation cohort of 90 to 150 different subjects was used in addition to the approximately 700-subject first cohort. Broader findings and caveats from the paper: A later analysis lacked HLA typing for the validation cohort, so it scored co-occurrence in that cohort across all 120 or so repertoires. Most TCR sequences were seen in very few donors, while some public TCRs were found in many individuals. A total of some 180 TCR beta chains were listed by the study as associated with cytomegalovirus. In a later analysis, TCRs clustered in the first cohort were found to also tend to co-occur in the 130 or so validation repertoires, with over 90% of cluster scores above 0. The authors suggested that the approach could potentially be extended to other disease states and immunological phenotypes. The classifier was reported to diagnose cytomegalovirus status with high specificity and sensitivity in both the original and validation cohorts. A few of the identified cytomegalovirus-associated TCR beta chains were confirmed in vitro to be specific for cytomegalovirus antigens.

Libraries were built with the immunoSEQ multiplex PCR assay. In the source study's methods: A statistical classification framework was built for diagnosing cytomegalovirus status from the catalog of TCR beta chain sequences. TCRdb limited this immuneACCESS table to in-frame rearrangements with V and J called. A share of clones is missing; checked studies link under half to unresolved V genes, and the rest is unexplained. V and J calls and clone size are copied from that table; D and trimming were computed from the DNA. The sample profile shows 75,000 to 95,000 clones; about 96% of them were found once. The ten largest make up around 0.78% of the sample. Notes on this clone: The antigen it binds to is not known. Qualities for individual bases were not recorded, and no much larger clone is one base off.

Separate from the approximately 670-subject first cohort, the validation cohort of more than 90 subjects was the group to which the donors belonged. From its cysteine to its phenylalanine, the CDR3 spans 14 amino acids. Just the 42-base CDR3 DNA is kept, in frame starting at base 1. The germline V gene sets CDR1 to SGHRS and CDR2 to YFSETQ. V is trimmed back by 7 bases and J by 9 bases, and the junction contains 9 bases that no gene match accounts for. This receptor was obtained from a man aged 18 to 30 in good health and CMV-seronegative. The sample consisted of PBMCs. The rearrangement joined TRBV5-1 to TRBJ2-3; 12 bases in between match TRBD2. In nucleotide form, the sequence is TGCGCCAGCTGCGGGACTAGCGGGTCAAGAACGCAGTATTTT. Its protein reads: CASCGTSGSRTQYF.